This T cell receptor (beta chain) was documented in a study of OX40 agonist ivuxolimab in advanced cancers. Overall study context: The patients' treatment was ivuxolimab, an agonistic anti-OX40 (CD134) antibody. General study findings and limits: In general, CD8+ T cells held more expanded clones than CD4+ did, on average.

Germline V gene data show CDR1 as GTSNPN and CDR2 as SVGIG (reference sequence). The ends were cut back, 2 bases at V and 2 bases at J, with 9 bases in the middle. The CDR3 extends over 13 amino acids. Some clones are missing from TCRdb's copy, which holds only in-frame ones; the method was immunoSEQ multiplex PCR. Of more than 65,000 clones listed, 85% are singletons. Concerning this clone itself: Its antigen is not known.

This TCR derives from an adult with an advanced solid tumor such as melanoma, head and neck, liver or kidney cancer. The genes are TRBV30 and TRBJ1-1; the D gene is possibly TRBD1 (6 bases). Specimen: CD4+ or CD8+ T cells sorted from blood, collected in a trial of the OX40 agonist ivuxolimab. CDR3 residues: CAWSRGENTEAFF. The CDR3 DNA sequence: TGTGCCTGGAGTAGGGGGGAAAACACTGAAGCTTTCTTT.